This T cell receptor (beta chain) originates from a study of CXCR3-negative and CXCR3-positive naive CD8 T cells. General study results and limits: Hydrophobicity was higher for TRB CDR3s found in CXCR3-positive naive cells than in CXCR3-negative naive cells. Researchers reported similar TRBV-TRBJ usage in naive CXCR3-negative and CXCR3-positive cells, though memory differed. Comparably high diversity marked both naive subsets, whereas memory CD8+ cells had much lower diversity.

Regarding this clonotype: Its antigen is not identified.

CDR1 is SQVTM, CDR2 ANQGSEA, per germline. This CDR3 contains 12 residues. The TRB libraries of cDNA were built by UMI-labeled 5' RACE. Reprocessing the 5' RACE reads, TCRdb reports a single entry for every CDR3 protein and omits DNA. The clone table shows 75,000 to 90,000 distinct CDR3 sequences, with the ten largest holding 0.62%. The source material was naive CXCR3+ CD8+ T cells from blood. Subset meaning: CD45RO-CCR7+CD27+CD95- naive CD8+ T cells expressing CXCR3 (TNR3+). The sequence was collected from a human donor in good health. Some clones in this sample may be carry-over from other donors' samples. The rearrangement links TRBV29-1 to TRBJ1-1. This CDR3 reads CSVIELNTEAFF.